This T cell receptor beta chain comes out of a study of shared clonotypes between healthy human individuals. The CDR3 has 15 residues. The V gene end was trimmed by 3 bases and the J gene end by 3 bases; junction bases not matched to a gene: 5. Germline values: CDR1 SGDLS, CDR2 YYNGEE. Study results and limitations: Clonotype sharing across several donors was observed for approximately 5% of naive CD4 clonotypes. All-four-donor shared clonotypes had higher generation probabilities than non-shared clonotypes did. Sequencing depth was expected to influence donor clonotype sharing.

In the case of this clone: Its specificity is not known.

The assay was immunoSEQ multiplex PCR, and TCRdb's table has in-frame clones only and misses some. Seen here are about 680,000 clones, 90% to 95% observed once, and the top ten hold approximately 25%. Terminally differentiated effector memory CD45RA+ cells were excluded by CCR7 positive selection of CD45RO-negative cells. Those who donated, Caucasian adults without exception, all lived in Nashville, Tennessee. This receptor was taken from a man aged 25-40 years in good health. The sequenced material came from naive CD8+ T cells sorted from blood. The chain links TRBV9 to TRBJ2-1; 8 bases are shared with TRBD2. CDR3 DNA: TGTGCCAGCAGCGCAGCGGGAGTTTACTACAATGAGCAGTTCTTC. Translation: CASSAAGVYYNEQFF.